What follows are 22 T cell receptor beta chains derived from one specimen sequenced in a study of cytomegalovirus exposure and HLA in healthy donors. A multiplex PCR was run with 60 Vbeta primers and 13 Jbeta primers. TCRdb keeps only in-frame clones here, not all; method: immunoSEQ multiplex PCR. This sample yields about 130,000 clones, of which 65% to 80% are seen a single time; around 3.1% belongs to the top ten. The sequenced sample consisted of PBMCs. These receptors originate from a man aged 40-55 years in good health and CMV-seronegative.

This chain links TRBV28 with TRBJ1-4, with D perhaps TRBD1 (5 bases). Germline V gives CDR1 MDHEN, CDR2 SYDVKM. CDR3 length: 15 amino acids. V was pared by 6 bases and J by 3 bases, with 14 bases between. The CDR3 DNA reads TGTGCCAGCAGAAAAACAGGCCAGCCTAATGAAAAACTGTTTTTT. This codes for CASRKTGQPNEKLFF.

The rearrangement links TRBV7-8 to TRBJ2-7; tentatively, D is TRBD2 (6 bases). Trimming shortened V by 1 base and J by 6 bases, and 7 bases separated the two germline ends. Germline V gives CDR1 SGHVS, CDR2 FQNEAQ. This CDR3 is 12 amino acids long. Written as DNA, the CDR3 is TGTGCCAGCAGCTTAGGCGGGGCCGAGCAGTACTTC. Translation: CASSLGGAEQYF. The entire variable domain, with the rest obtained from reference TRBV7-8 and TRBJ2-7, is as follows: GAGVSQSPRYKVAKRGQDVALRCDPISGHVSLFWYQQALGQGPEFLTYFQNEAQLDKSGLPSDRFFAERPEGSVSTLKIQRTQQEDSAVYLCASSLGGAEQYFGPGTRLTVT.

The CDR3 region has the DNA TGTGCCAGTAGACCACCTGGGAGGGGGATCTACGAGCAGTACTTC. It specifies CASRPPGRGIYEQYF. V is TRBV19 and J is TRBJ2-7; D might be TRBD2 (7 bases). This CDR3 contains 15 residues. V was trimmed by 6 bases and J by 3 bases, leaving 18 bases between them. Germline CDR1 reads LNHDA; CDR2 reads SQIVND (reference sequence).

The CDR3 loop reads CASTITGELFF. DNA of the CDR3: TGTGCCAGCACTATCACCGGGGAGCTGTTTTTT. The chain is built from TRBV27 and TRBJ2-2; D unresolved. V lost 7 bases and J 4 bases, leaving 4 bases between the germline ends. Germline loops: CDR1 MNHEY, CDR2 SMNVEV (reference sequence). The CDR3 has 11 amino acids.

The gene calls are TRBV6-5 and TRBJ1-2; D is ambiguous. This CDR3 region has 15 residues. The germline V gene encodes CDR1 MNHEY and CDR2 SVGAGI. With 5 bases removed from V and 2 bases from J, the gap between germline ends came to 15 bases. CDR3 protein: CASSPQVSGNYGYTF. The CDR3 DNA reads TGTGCCAGCAGTCCCCAGGTTAGCGGCAACTATGGCTACACCTTC.

The CDR3 bases are TGTGCCAGCAGCTTAGAATTGGGCAAGGCAGCTTTCTTT. Amino acid sequence: CASSLELGKAAFF. The chain uses TRBV7-9 and TRBJ1-1; no firm D call. CDR3 length: 13 amino acids. Trimming stripped 1 base from V and 10 bases from J, with 13 bases between. Germline loops: CDR1 SEHNR, CDR2 FQNEAQ (reference sequence).

The chain employs TRBV5-5 and TRBJ1-2; D uncertain. The CDR3 has 14 residues. From germline, CDR1 is SGHKS and CDR2 YYEKEE (reference sequence). V was trimmed by 0 bases and J by 8 bases, leaving 14 bases between them. The CDR3, as DNA: TGTGCCAGCAGCTTGGGAACTTCCTATGTAGGCTACACCTTC. It translates to CASSLGTSYVGYTF. Variable domain in full (rest from reference TRBV5-5 and TRBJ1-2): DAGVTQSPTHLIKTRGQQVTLRCSPISGHKSVSWYQQVLGQGPQFIFQYYEKEERGRGNFPDRFSARQFPNYSSELNVNALLLGDSALYLCASSLGTSYVGYTFGSGTRLTVV.

The genes are TRBV7-2 and TRBJ2-7; D is uncertain. V gave up 5 bases and J gave up 7 bases, with 12 bases separating them. This CDR3 spans 12 amino acids. The germline gives CDR1 SGHTA, CDR2 FQGNSA. The CDR3 sequence is CASSPSVVEQYF. The CDR3 DNA sequence: TGTGCCAGCAGCCCCAGTGTGGTGGAGCAGTACTTC.

The chain recombines TRBV5-1 with TRBJ1-4; possibly TRBD1 for D (5 bases). The V gene lost 4 bases and the J gene lost 6 bases, with 22 bases spanning the gap. The CDR3 loop spans 17 amino acids. The germline V gene has CDR1 SGHRS and CDR2 YFSETQ. In DNA, the CDR3 is TGCGCCAGCAGCCTGGGGGTGGGACTCACGTCTTATGAAAAACTGTTTTTT. This gives the protein CASSLGVGLTSYEKLFF.

The gene calls are TRBV12-5 and TRBJ1-2, with D tentatively TRBD1 (5 bases). This CDR3 has 15 amino acids. Germline CDR1 LGHNT, CDR2 FRNRAP. Between the trimmed V and J ends, which lost 0 bases and 5 bases, there was a span of 13 bases. CDR3 protein: CASGLVGGKGYGYTF. CDR3 DNA sequence: TGTGCTAGTGGTTTGGTTGGAGGGAAGGGGTATGGCTACACCTTC. The whole variable domain, remainder taken from reference TRBV12-5 and TRBJ1-2, is DARVTQTPRHKVTEMGQEVTMRCQPILGHNTVFWYRQTMMQGLELLAYFRNRAPLDDSGMPKDRFSAEMPDATLATLKIQPSEPRDSAVYFCASGLVGGKGYGYTFGSGTRLTVV.

J is TRBJ2-7 and V is TRBV19; weak D call: TRBD2 (5 bases). CDR1 is LNHDA and CDR2 is SQIVND in the germline V gene (reference sequence). This CDR3 is 15 amino acids long. With 6 bases removed from V and 0 bases from J, the gap between germline ends came to 15 bases. The CDR3 coding sequence is TGTGCCAGTAGGAACGGCCCTAGCCTCTCCTACGAGCAGTACTTC. Translating gives CASRNGPSLSYEQYF.

The chain links TRBV19 to TRBJ2-1, with TRBD2 matching 10 bases. This CDR3 is built from 21 residues. The germline V gene encodes CDR1 LNHDA and CDR2 SQIVND (reference sequence). Trimming removed 3 bases from V and 0 bases from J; junction bases left unmatched: 17. The CDR3 reads CASSIVLPGLAGASSYNEQFF. The CDR3 DNA follows: TGTGCCAGTAGTATTGTATTACCTGGGCTAGCGGGGGCTTCCTCCTACAATGAGCAGTTCTTC.

The CDR3 sequence is CASSLDRVANEKLFF. The CDR3 DNA sequence: TGTGCCAGCAGTCTAGACAGGGTTGCTAATGAAAAACTGTTTTTT. This chain uses TRBV28 with TRBJ1-4; 7 bases align to TRBD1. The CDR3 spans 15 residues. The germline gives CDR1 MDHEN, CDR2 SYDVKM. The ends lost 5 bases at V and 3 bases at J; junction bases unmatched: 6.

The chain joins TRBV7-2 to TRBJ1-6; 7 nucleotides align to TRBD1. Germline trimming cut 3 bases from V and 13 bases from J; bases unmatched to any gene: 21. The CDR3 contains 18 residues. The germline gives CDR1 SGHTA, CDR2 FQGNSA. The CDR3 nucleotides read TGTGCCAGCAGCTTGCACCCCCCACGACAGGGTTTAGTAGCGCCCCTCCACTTT. It yields the protein CASSLHPPRQGLVAPLHF.

This chain joins TRBV6-5 and TRBJ1-2; 8 nucleotides match TRBD1. V was clipped by 7 bases and J by 4 bases; unmatched bases: 11. Germline CDR1 and CDR2: MNHEY and SVGAGI. The CDR3 is made up of 15 amino acids. The CDR3 here is CASTPTGEGFYGYTF. The CDR3 DNA reads TGTGCCAGCACACCGACAGGGGAAGGCTTCTATGGCTACACCTTC.

V and J are TRBV5-1 and TRBJ2-3, with D uncertain. The CDR3 extends over 14 amino acids. CDR1 is SGHRS and CDR2 is YFSETQ in the germline V gene. Trimming removed 4 bases at V and 0 bases at J, with 9 bases between. This chain's CDR3 is CASSPLESTDTQYF. Here the CDR3 DNA reads TGCGCCAGCAGCCCTCTAGAGAGCACAGATACGCAGTATTTT.

This clone was detected only a few times. The chain combines TRBV6-5 with TRBJ1-2, with no clear D. The length of the CDR3 is 14 residues. V dropped 0 bases and J dropped 8 bases, with 13 bases sitting between them. Germline CDR1 is MNHEY and CDR2 is SVGAGI. The CDR3 DNA reads TGTGCCAGCAGTTACTCGCCGGGGTTGGTAGGCTACACCTTC. The encoded protein is CASSYSPGLVGYTF.

CDR3: CASSGGSLPYNEQFF. The CDR3 bases are TGTGCCAGCAGCGGGGGGAGCCTCCCCTACAATGAGCAGTTCTTC. This sequence joins TRBV7-9 and TRBJ2-1, with a weak D call TRBD2 (6 bases). Between the trimmed V and J ends, which lost 5 bases and 2 bases, there was a span of 13 bases. Germline CDR1 SEHNR, CDR2 FQNEAQ (reference sequence). The CDR3 contains 15 residues. The variable domain in full, completed from reference TRBV7-9 and TRBJ2-1, reads DTGVSQNPRHKITKRGQNVTFRCDPISEHNRLYWYRQTLGQGPEFLTYFQNEAQLEKSRLLSDRFSAERPKGSFSTLEIQRTEQGDSAMYLCASSGGSLPYNEQFFGPGTRLTVL.

The chain uses TRBV19 and TRBJ1-1; 9 bases agree with TRBD1. The length of the CDR3 is 14 residues. V lost 8 bases and J lost 1; bases outside the gene matches: 5. Germline V gives CDR1 LNHDA, CDR2 SQIVND (reference sequence). CDR3 DNA sequence: TGTGCCAGTTGGATGACAGGGGGGAACACTGAAGCTTTCTTT. Translated: CASWMTGGNTEAFF. Full variable domain (outside the CDR3, taken from reference TRBV19 and TRBJ1-1): DGGITQSPKYLFRKEGQNVTLSCEQNLNHDAMYWYRQDPGQGLRLIYYSQIVNDFQKGDIAEGYSVSREKKESFPLTVTSAQKNPTAFYLCASWMTGGNTEAFFGQGTRLTVV.

The chain employs TRBV6-5 and TRBJ2-1, with TRBD2 matching 9 bases. The V gene's germline CDR1 is MNHEY and CDR2 SVGAGI. The CDR3 spans 15 residues. J gave up 7 bases and V 7 bases, and 11 bases lay outside the gene matches. The CDR3 sequence is CASMGAGGGGNEQFF. The CDR3 nucleotides read TGTGCCAGCATGGGAGCGGGAGGAGGGGGGAATGAGCAGTTCTTC.

The V and J genes are TRBV7-2 and TRBJ2-7, with D maybe TRBD1 (6 bases). Deletions cut 7 bases from V and 2 bases from J, with 18 bases between. The CDR3 runs to 15 residues. Per germline, CDR1 SGHTA and CDR2 FQGNSA. The CDR3 spells CASTTHQGPAYEQYF. The CDR3 nucleotides are TGTGCCAGCACCACCCACCAGGGGCCAGCCTACGAGCAGTACTTC.

CDR3 residues: CASSSTSGIYEQYF. CDR3 coding DNA: TGTGCCAGCAGCTCGACTAGCGGGATCTACGAGCAGTACTTC. This chain connects TRBV7-2 to TRBJ2-7; 11 nucleotides agree with TRBD2. CDR3 length equals 14 residues. The ends lost 4 bases at V and 3 bases at J; junction bases unmatched: 2. Germline V gene sequence: CDR1 SGHTA, CDR2 FQGNSA.